This TCR beta chain stems from a study of control samples from healthy donors and cancer patients. The CDR3 is 12 amino acids. Germline CDR1 reads LGHDT; CDR2 reads YNNKEL (reference sequence). V shed 0 bases and J shed 16 bases, with 13 bases lying between them. Sequenced by immunoSEQ multiplex PCR; TCRdb stores in-frame clones only, minus some. In the table there are 69,000 or so clones, 85% to 95% of which are singletons. The rearrangement joins TRBV3-1 (or the pseudogene TRBV3-2) to TRBJ2-4; D may be TRBD1 or TRBD2 (6 bases each). The sample comprised blood. The receptor was isolated from a woman under 40 in good health. CDR3 sequence: CASSQEARGLYF. CDR3 nucleotide sequence: TGTGCCAGCAGCCAAGAGGCTCGGGGGCTTTACTTC.